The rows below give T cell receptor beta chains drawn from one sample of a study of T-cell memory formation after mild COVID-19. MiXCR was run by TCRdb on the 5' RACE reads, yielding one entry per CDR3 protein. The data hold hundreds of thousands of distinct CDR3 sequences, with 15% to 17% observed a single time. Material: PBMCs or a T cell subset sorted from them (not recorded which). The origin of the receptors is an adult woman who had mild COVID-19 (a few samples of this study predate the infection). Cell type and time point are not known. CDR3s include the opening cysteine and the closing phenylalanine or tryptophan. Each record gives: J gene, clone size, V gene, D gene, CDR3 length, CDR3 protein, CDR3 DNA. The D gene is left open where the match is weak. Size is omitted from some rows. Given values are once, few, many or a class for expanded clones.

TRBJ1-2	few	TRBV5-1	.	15	CASSLSGRGNYGYTF	TGCGCCAGCAGCTTGTCAGGGAGGGGGAACTATGGCTACACCTTC
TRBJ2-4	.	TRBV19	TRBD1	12	CASSMTGSIQYF	TGTGCCAGTAGTATGACAGGGTCCATTCAGTACTTC
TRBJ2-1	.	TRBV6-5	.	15	CASSTSESSYNEQFF	.
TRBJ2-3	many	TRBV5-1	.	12	CASSLPADTQYF	TGCGCCAGCAGCTTGCCCGCAGATACGCAGTATTTT
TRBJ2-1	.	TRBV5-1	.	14	CASSSVQGDDEQFF	TGCGCCAGCAGCTCAGTACAGGGTGATGATGAGCAGTTCTTC
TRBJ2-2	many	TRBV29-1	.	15	CSVQTHSLNTGELFF	TGCAGCGTACAGACACACTCCTTGAACACCGGGGAGCTGTTTTTT
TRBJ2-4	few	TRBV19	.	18	CASSIDQGGTLAKNIQYF	TGTGCCAGTAGTATAGATCAAGGAGGGACTTTAGCCAAAAACATTCAGTACTTC
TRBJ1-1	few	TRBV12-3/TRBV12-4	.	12	CASSNSGTEAFF	TGTGCCAGCAGTAATTCCGGGACTGAAGCTTTCTTT
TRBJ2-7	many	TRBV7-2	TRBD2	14	CASSPSGSNPEQYF	TGTGCCAGCAGCCCCAGCGGGAGCAACCCCGAGCAGTACTTC
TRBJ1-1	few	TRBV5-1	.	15	CASSRDLGKSTEAFF	TGCGCCAGCAGCCGGGACCTGGGGAAATCGACTGAAGCTTTCTTT
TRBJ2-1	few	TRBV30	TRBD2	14	CAWSTGLATAEQFF	TGTGCCTGGAGTACAGGACTAGCTACGGCGGAGCAGTTCTTC
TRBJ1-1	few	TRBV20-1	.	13	CRVEQLMNTEAFF	TGCAGGGTGGAGCAACTCATGAACACTGAAGCTTTCTTT
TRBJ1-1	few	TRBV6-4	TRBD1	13	CASRRGTGGEAFF	TGTGCCAGCAGACGCGGGACAGGCGGGGAAGCTTTCTTT
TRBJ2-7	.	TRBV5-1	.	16	CASSLARDSGPYEQYF	TGCGCCAGCAGCTTGGCCCGGGACTCCGGCCCCTACGAGCAGTACTTC
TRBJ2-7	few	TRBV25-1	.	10	CASSDYEQYF	TGTGCCAGCAGTGACTACGAGCAGTACTTC
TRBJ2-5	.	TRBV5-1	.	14	CASSQRVSKETQYF	TGCGCCAGCAGCCAGAGGGTTTCGAAGGAGACCCAGTACTTC
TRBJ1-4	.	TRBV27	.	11	CASSSLGKLFF	TGTGCCAGCAGCTCCCTGGGAAAACTGTTTTTT
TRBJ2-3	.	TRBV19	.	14	CASSFGSDTDTQYF	TGTGCCAGTAGTTTTGGCAGCGATACAGATACGCAGTATTTT
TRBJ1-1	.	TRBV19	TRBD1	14	CASSLGQTNTEAFF	TGTGCCAGTAGTCTGGGACAGACTAACACTGAAGCTTTCTTT
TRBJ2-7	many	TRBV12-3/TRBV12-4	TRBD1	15	CASSLGGQGNYEQYF	TGTGCCAGCAGTTTAGGGGGACAGGGGAATTACGAGCAGTACTTC
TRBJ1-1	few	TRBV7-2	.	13	CASSFNSRIEAFF	TGTGCCAGCAGCTTTAACAGCCGAATTGAAGCTTTCTTT
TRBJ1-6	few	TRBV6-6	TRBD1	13	CASSTGPNSPLHF	TGTGCCAGCTCGACAGGGCCTAATTCACCCCTCCACTTT
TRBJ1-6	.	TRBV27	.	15	CATGGKASYNSPLHF	TGTGCCACGGGGGGGAAAGCCTCCTATAATTCACCCCTCCACTTT
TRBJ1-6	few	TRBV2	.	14	CASSEHSGGSPLHF	TGTGCCAGCAGTGAACACAGCGGCGGTTCACCCCTCCACTTT
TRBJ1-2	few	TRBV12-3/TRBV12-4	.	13	CASSSRPFYGYTF	TGTGCCAGCAGCTCAAGGCCATTCTATGGCTACACCTTC
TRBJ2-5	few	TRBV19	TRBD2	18	CASSLLGSSGVVGETQYF	TGTGCCAGTAGTCTCCTCGGGTCGAGCGGGGTGGTAGGAGAGACCCAGTACTTC
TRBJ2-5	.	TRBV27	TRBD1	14	CASSSQGVGETQYF	TGTGCCAGCAGTTCACAGGGGGTCGGAGAGACCCAGTACTTC
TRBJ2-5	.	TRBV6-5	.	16	CASSSQDRILQETQYF	TGTGCCAGCAGTTCGCAAGACAGGATTCTCCAAGAGACCCAGTACTTC
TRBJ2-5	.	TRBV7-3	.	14	CASSLMGIQETQYF	TGTGCCAGCAGCTTAATGGGGATCCAAGAGACCCAGTACTTC
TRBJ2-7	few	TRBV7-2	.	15	CASSLSGLPTYEQYF	TGTGCCAGCAGCTTATCCGGCCTCCCCACCTACGAGCAGTACTTC
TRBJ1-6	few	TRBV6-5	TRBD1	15	CASTFDRGFASPLHF	TGTGCCAGCACCTTTGACAGGGGCTTTGCTTCACCCCTCCACTTT
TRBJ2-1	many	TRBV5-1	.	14	CASSFMTSIDEQFF	TGCGCCAGCAGCTTCATGACTAGTATCGATGAGCAGTTCTTC
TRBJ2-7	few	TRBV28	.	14	CASSFGGARHEQYF	TGTGCCAGCAGTTTTGGGGGGGCCAGGCACGAGCAGTACTTC
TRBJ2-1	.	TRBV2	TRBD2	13	CAVGEGRNNEQFF	TGTGCCGTCGGGGAGGGGCGCAACAATGAGCAGTTCTTC
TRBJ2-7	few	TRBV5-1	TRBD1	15	CASSLVGTGSREQYF	TGCGCCAGCAGCTTGGTGGGGACAGGGTCTCGCGAGCAGTACTTC
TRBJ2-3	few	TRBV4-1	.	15	CASSRSGTAPYTQYF	TGCGCCAGCAGCCGATCGGGGACTGCACCGTATACGCAGTATTTT
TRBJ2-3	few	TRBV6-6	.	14	CASSYGHGGHTQYF	TGTGCCAGCAGTTATGGGCACGGGGGGCATACGCAGTATTTT
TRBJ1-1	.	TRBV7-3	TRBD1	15	CASSLTGTGNTEAFF	TGTGCCAGCAGCTTAACGGGGACAGGGAACACTGAAGCTTTCTTT
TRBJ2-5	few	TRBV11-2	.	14	CASCPTRTGETQYF	TGTGCCAGCTGCCCGACTCGTACCGGGGAGACCCAGTACTTC
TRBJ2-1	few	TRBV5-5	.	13	CASSLDGGYEQFF	TGTGCCAGCAGCTTGGATGGGGGGTATGAGCAGTTCTTC
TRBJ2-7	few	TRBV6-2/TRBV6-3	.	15	CASNPLAKSSYEQYF	TGTGCCAGCAATCCTTTAGCGAAGAGCTCCTACGAGCAGTACTTC
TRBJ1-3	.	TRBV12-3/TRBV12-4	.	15	CASSYAQGSGNTIYF	TGTGCCAGCAGTTACGCACAGGGCTCTGGAAACACCATATATTTT
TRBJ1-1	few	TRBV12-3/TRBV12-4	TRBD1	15	CASSLYRGRVTEAFF	TGTGCCAGCAGTTTATACAGGGGGCGCGTCACTGAAGCTTTCTTT
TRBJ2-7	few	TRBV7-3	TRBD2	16	CASSPAHSGRSSEQYF	TGTGCCAGCAGCCCGGCCCATAGCGGGAGATCCTCCGAGCAGTACTTC
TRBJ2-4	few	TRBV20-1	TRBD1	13	CSAYDRGTGIQYF	TGCAGTGCTTACGACAGGGGGACGGGCATTCAGTACTTC
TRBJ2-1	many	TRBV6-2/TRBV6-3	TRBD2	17	CASRIRLAGSLDNEQFF	TGTGCCAGCAGAATAAGACTAGCGGGGTCCTTAGACAATGAGCAGTTCTTC
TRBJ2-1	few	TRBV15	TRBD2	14	CATSRTSGGPEQFF	TGTGCCACCAGCAGGACTAGCGGGGGACCTGAGCAGTTCTTC
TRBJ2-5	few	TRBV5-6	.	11	CASSLAGTQYF	TGTGCCAGCAGCTTGGCCGGGACCCAGTACTTC
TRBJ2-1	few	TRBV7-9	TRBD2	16	CASSLPLAGAHNEQFF	TGTGCCAGCAGCCTACCCCTAGCGGGGGCCCACAATGAGCAGTTCTTC
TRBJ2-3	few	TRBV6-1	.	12	CASISNTDTQYF	TGTGCCAGCATATCCAACACAGATACGCAGTATTTT
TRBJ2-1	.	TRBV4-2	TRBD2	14	CASDLAGGRDEQFF	TGTGCCAGCGATCTAGCGGGAGGGCGGGATGAGCAGTTCTTC
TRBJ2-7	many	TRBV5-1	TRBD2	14	CASSFPGAGSEQYF	TGCGCCAGCAGCTTTCCCGGAGCGGGGAGCGAGCAGTACTTC
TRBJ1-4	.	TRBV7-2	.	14	CASSPGRMNEKLFF	TGTGCCAGCAGCCCGGGACGCATGAATGAAAAACTGTTTTTT
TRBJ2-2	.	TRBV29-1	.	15	CSGSGRAGVTGELFF	TGCAGCGGGTCGGGAAGGGCAGGGGTCACCGGGGAGCTGTTTTTT
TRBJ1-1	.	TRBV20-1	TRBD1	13	CSANTGGAPEAFF	TGCAGTGCTAATACAGGGGGCGCGCCGGAAGCTTTCTTT
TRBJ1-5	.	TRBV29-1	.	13	CSVGGSRYQPQHF	TGCAGCGTTGGGGGCAGCCGTTACCAGCCCCAGCATTTT
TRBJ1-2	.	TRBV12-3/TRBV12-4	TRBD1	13	CASSLDRGVGYTF	TGTGCCAGCAGTCTAGACAGGGGGGTAGGCTACACCTTC